Listed below are T cell receptor beta chains from one sample, sequenced in a study of cytomegalovirus exposure and HLA in healthy donors. This table comes from immunoSEQ multiplex PCR, and its TCRdb copy is limited to in-frame clones, with some not included. The table includes about 130,000 clones, under 85% detected once. Sequenced material: PBMCs. The receptors shown here come from a man aged 25-40 years in good health and CMV-seronegative. CDR3s include the opening cysteine and the closing phenylalanine or tryptophan. The D gene is left open where the match is weak. The size entry is marked missing in some rows and otherwise reads once, few, many or a size class.

v_gene: TRBV18; j_gene: TRBJ2-3; d_gene: .; abundance: .; CDR3nt: TGTGCCAGCTCACCACAGGCAGGGGCCACAGATACGCAGTATTTT; CDR3aa: CASSPQAGATDTQYF
v_gene: TRBV21-1; j_gene: TRBJ2-5; d_gene: .; abundance: .; CDR3nt: TGTGCCAGCAGCTGGGACTGGGACGAAGAGACCCAGTACTTC; CDR3aa: CASSWDWDEETQYF
v_gene: TRBV18; j_gene: TRBJ1-1; d_gene: TRBD1; abundance: .; CDR3nt: TGTGCCAGCTCACCATGGGAGACAGGGGACGGCACTGAAGCTTTCTTT; CDR3aa: CASSPWETGDGTEAFF
v_gene: TRBV30; j_gene: TRBJ1-6; d_gene: TRBD1; abundance: .; CDR3nt: TGTGCCTGTAGGGACAGGGGATCACCCCTCCACTTT; CDR3aa: CACRDRGSPLHF
v_gene: TRBV4-3; j_gene: TRBJ1-1; d_gene: .; abundance: .; CDR3nt: TGCGCCAGCAGCCAAGATGTGCCTGCCGCCGGTTCGAACACTGAAGCTTTCTTT; CDR3aa: CASSQDVPAAGSNTEAFF
v_gene: TRBV18; j_gene: TRBJ1-3; d_gene: TRBD1; abundance: .; CDR3nt: TGTGCCAGCTCACCCCAGAGTTCTGTGGCCAGGGGGCGCGGAAACACCATATATTTT; CDR3aa: CASSPQSSVARGRGNTIYF
v_gene: TRBV19; j_gene: TRBJ2-1; d_gene: TRBD1; abundance: .; CDR3nt: TGTGCCAGTAGTATCTTTCGCCTAGTAGGGGGCGATGAGCAGTTCTTC; CDR3aa: CASSIFRLVGGDEQFF
v_gene: TRBV27; j_gene: TRBJ1-4; d_gene: .; abundance: .; CDR3nt: TGTGCCAGCAGTTCATGGGGAGAGGTCGAGGAAAAACTGTTTTTT; CDR3aa: CASSSWGEVEEKLFF
v_gene: TRBV5-1; j_gene: TRBJ1-1; d_gene: TRBD1; abundance: few; CDR3nt: TGCGCCAGCAGCTCAACAGGGGTAGAAGGCACTGAAGCTTTCTTT; CDR3aa: CASSSTGVEGTEAFF
v_gene: TRBV2; j_gene: TRBJ2-7; d_gene: .; abundance: .; CDR3nt: TGTGCCAGCAATGAGCCGACACACGAGCAGTACTTC; CDR3aa: CASNEPTHEQYF
v_gene: TRBV2; j_gene: TRBJ2-1; d_gene: .; abundance: few; CDR3nt: TGTGCCAGCCGGAAACGGGGAGGTGAGCAGTTCTTC; CDR3aa: CASRKRGGEQFF
v_gene: TRBV28; j_gene: TRBJ2-7; d_gene: .; abundance: once; CDR3nt: TGTGCCAGCAGTTTTGGGGGCAGCATCTACGAGCAGTACTTC; CDR3aa: CASSFGGSIYEQYF
v_gene: TRBV5-1; j_gene: TRBJ2-4; d_gene: .; abundance: .; CDR3nt: TGCGCCAGCAGCTTGAACCAGGGGAACATTCAGTACTTC; CDR3aa: CASSLNQGNIQYF
v_gene: TRBV2; j_gene: TRBJ1-2; d_gene: TRBD1; abundance: .; CDR3nt: TGTGCCAGCAGTCAGACAGGGGGCAGCTATGGCTACACCTTC; CDR3aa: CASSQTGGSYGYTF
v_gene: TRBV5-1; j_gene: TRBJ2-5; d_gene: .; abundance: few; CDR3nt: TGCGCCAGCAGCTTGGGTGTGGCCCTTGAATGGGAGACCCAGTACTTC; CDR3aa: CASSLGVALEWETQYF
v_gene: TRBV9; j_gene: TRBJ1-2; d_gene: TRBD1; abundance: .; CDR3nt: TGTGCCAGCACCATGGGGACAGGCTTCTTCAACTATGGCTACACCTTC; CDR3aa: CASTMGTGFFNYGYTF
v_gene: TRBV28; j_gene: TRBJ2-2; d_gene: .; abundance: .; CDR3nt: TGTGCCAGCAGCAACGCGGCCGGGGAGCTGTTTTTT; CDR3aa: CASSNAAGELFF
v_gene: TRBV7-2; j_gene: TRBJ2-1; d_gene: TRBD2; abundance: .; CDR3nt: TGTGCCAGCAGCTTATCCAGCGGGAGTATGGATGAGCAGTTCTTC; CDR3aa: CASSLSSGSMDEQFF
v_gene: TRBV11-2; j_gene: TRBJ2-7; d_gene: TRBD1; abundance: .; CDR3nt: TGTGCCAGCAGCGCCCCGGGACAGGGTAATCGGATCGAGCAGTACTTC; CDR3aa: CASSAPGQGNRIEQYF
v_gene: TRBV27; j_gene: TRBJ2-2; d_gene: TRBD2; abundance: once; CDR3nt: TGTGCCAGCAGTTTAGAGTTTCATAGCGGGAGTATAAACACCGGGGAGCTGTTTTTT; CDR3aa: CASSLEFHSGSINTGELFF
v_gene: TRBV2; j_gene: TRBJ2-3; d_gene: .; abundance: .; CDR3nt: TGTGCCAGCAGTATCCAGCGGGGCACAGATACGCAGTATTTT; CDR3aa: CASSIQRGTDTQYF
v_gene: TRBV7-2; j_gene: TRBJ1-2; d_gene: .; abundance: many; CDR3nt: TGTGCCAGCAGCCCTTATCCTAACTATGGCTACACCTTC; CDR3aa: CASSPYPNYGYTF
v_gene: TRBV6-1; j_gene: TRBJ1-6; d_gene: .; abundance: .; CDR3nt: TGTGCCGGAAAAAGAGACAGGCTAGATAATTCACCCCTCCACTTT; CDR3aa: CAGKRDRLDNSPLHF
v_gene: TRBV25-1; j_gene: TRBJ2-7; d_gene: TRBD1; abundance: .; CDR3nt: TGTGCCAGCAGTCCTACCGCCCGGGACAGGCAGTACTTC; CDR3aa: CASSPTARDRQYF
v_gene: TRBV27; j_gene: TRBJ2-7; d_gene: TRBD2; abundance: few; CDR3nt: TGTGCCAGCAAATCTATCGGGTACTCTATGGGTAGCGGGAATGAGCAGTACTTC; CDR3aa: CASKSIGYSMGSGNEQYF
v_gene: TRBV7-2; j_gene: TRBJ2-7; d_gene: .; abundance: .; CDR3nt: TGTGCCAGCAGCTTATATCAATCCACAGCCTACGAGCAGTACTTC; CDR3aa: CASSLYQSTAYEQYF
v_gene: TRBV2; j_gene: TRBJ2-7; d_gene: TRBD2; abundance: .; CDR3nt: TGTGCCAGCAGGGGGGGAGGGACCTACGAGCAGTACTTC; CDR3aa: CASRGGGTYEQYF
v_gene: TRBV6-1; j_gene: TRBJ1-2; d_gene: .; abundance: .; CDR3nt: TGTGCCAGCAGTGTATATCTCACAGGGAATGGCTACACCTTC; CDR3aa: CASSVYLTGNGYTF
v_gene: TRBV28; j_gene: TRBJ2-5; d_gene: TRBD2; abundance: .; CDR3nt: TGTGCCAGCAGTTTAGCCCGGGGGGGGGCCGATGAGACCCAGTACTTC; CDR3aa: CASSLARGGADETQYF
v_gene: TRBV18; j_gene: TRBJ1-1; d_gene: .; abundance: .; CDR3nt: TGTGCCAGCTCACCGATGGACAGCGGTGGGAACACTGAAGCTTTCTTT; CDR3aa: CASSPMDSGGNTEAFF
v_gene: TRBV28; j_gene: TRBJ2-2; d_gene: .; abundance: once; CDR3nt: TGTGCCAGCAGTAAAGGGGTTAACACCGGGGAGCTGTTTTTT; CDR3aa: CASSKGVNTGELFF
v_gene: TRBV5-5; j_gene: TRBJ2-2; d_gene: TRBD1; abundance: .; CDR3nt: TGTGCCAGCAGCTTGAGACAGGGAGCAGACACCGGGGAGCTGTTTTTT; CDR3aa: CASSLRQGADTGELFF
v_gene: TRBV2; j_gene: TRBJ2-5; d_gene: TRBD2; abundance: .; CDR3nt: TGTGCCAGCAGTGAAGCCGTGGAACTAGCGGCCGAAGAGACCCAGTACTTC; CDR3aa: CASSEAVELAAEETQYF
v_gene: TRBV7-8; j_gene: TRBJ1-1; d_gene: .; abundance: few; CDR3nt: TGTGCCAGCAGCGCGCTTCAGGGCAGTTACACTGAAGCTTTCTTT; CDR3aa: CASSALQGSYTEAFF
v_gene: TRBV19; j_gene: TRBJ1-3; d_gene: .; abundance: .; CDR3nt: TGTGCCAGTACCAGAAACCGGGACACCAGCTCTGGAAACACCATATATTTT; CDR3aa: CASTRNRDTSSGNTIYF
v_gene: TRBV4-3; j_gene: TRBJ2-7; d_gene: .; abundance: .; CDR3nt: TGCGCCAGCAGCCAAGTAGACTCAAGGGGCGAGCAGTACTTC; CDR3aa: CASSQVDSRGEQYF
v_gene: TRBV7-2; j_gene: TRBJ1-5; d_gene: .; abundance: .; CDR3nt: TGTGCCAGCAGCTTAGCCCCGGGACTTCAGCCCCAGCATTTT; CDR3aa: CASSLAPGLQPQHF
v_gene: TRBV6-1; j_gene: TRBJ2-3; d_gene: TRBD2; abundance: .; CDR3nt: TGTGCCAGCAGTGAACTTACAGCGGGGTTCTCAGATACGCAGTATTTT; CDR3aa: CASSELTAGFSDTQYF
v_gene: TRBV5-1; j_gene: TRBJ2-3; d_gene: TRBD1; abundance: .; CDR3nt: TGCGCCAGCAGCACCCGGGACAGGAAAATAGATACGCAGTATTTT; CDR3aa: CASSTRDRKIDTQYF
v_gene: TRBV27; j_gene: TRBJ1-1; d_gene: .; abundance: .; CDR3nt: TGTGCCAGCAGAACAGGGTTTACTGAAGCTTTCTTT; CDR3aa: CASRTGFTEAFF
v_gene: TRBV19; j_gene: TRBJ2-5; d_gene: TRBD2; abundance: once; CDR3nt: TGTGCCAGTAGCCCTAGCGGGAACCAAGAGACCCAGTACTTC; CDR3aa: CASSPSGNQETQYF
v_gene: TRBV9; j_gene: TRBJ2-3; d_gene: .; abundance: .; CDR3nt: TGTGCCAGCAGCGCCCCAGCAGATACGCAGTATTTT; CDR3aa: CASSAPADTQYF
v_gene: TRBV7-9; j_gene: TRBJ1-2; d_gene: .; abundance: .; CDR3nt: TGTGCCAGCAGCTCCGACAGGAGAACGACCCGATCTAACTATGGCTACACCTTC; CDR3aa: CASSSDRRTTRSNYGYTF
v_gene: TRBV25-1; j_gene: TRBJ2-7; d_gene: TRBD1; abundance: once; CDR3nt: TGTGCCAGCAGTGAATTCAGGACAGGGGCCTACGAGCAGTACTTC; CDR3aa: CASSEFRTGAYEQYF
v_gene: TRBV5-1; j_gene: TRBJ2-2; d_gene: TRBD2; abundance: .; CDR3nt: TGCGCCAGCAGCTTCACTAGCGGGGGAGATGTGGAGCTGTTTTTT; CDR3aa: CASSFTSGGDVELFF